This T cell receptor (beta chain) originates from a study of T cells expressing NK-cell markers. Study overall: One of eight sequenced donors was HCMV-seronegative; the other seven were seropositive.

Libraries used 5'RACE template switching adding universal primer site and UMIs. No DNA is given; TCRdb re-called the 5' RACE reads and lists each CDR3 protein once. The table lists fewer than 550,000 distinct CDR3 sequences. The V gene's germline CDR1 is MNHEY and CDR2 SMNVEV (reference sequence). This CDR3 spans 16 amino acids. Sequencing input: blood T cells: a sorted CD56 or NKG2C T cell subset, CD4+ or CD8+ T cells, or bulk PBMC T cells (not recorded which). The chain combines TRBV27 with TRBJ1-2. This TCR came from a woman between 45 and 65 years old in good health. CDR3 region: CASSLSSQGRGYGYTF.